This T cell receptor beta chain was obtained from a study of beta chain features in type 1 diabetes. Whole-study context: Examination of sorted cells across all samples involved 90 million to 120 million cells. Study-level results: Reduced insertions and increased deletions marked VDJ junctions in type 1 diabetes patients. Within each of all four CD4+ subsets, Type 1 diabetes patients had TCRB CDR3s that were moderately but significantly shorter.

As to this clone: Its specificity is not known.

Per germline, CDR1 MGHRA and CDR2 YSYEKL. V shed 1 base and J shed 4 bases, with 16 bases lying between them. The CDR3 sequence is 16 residues long. The sequenced template was cDNA made from the entire isolated RNA. The assay was immunoSEQ multiplex PCR, and TCRdb's table has in-frame clones only and misses some. The data hold about 240,000 clones, with 25% to 35% observed a single time. One heparinised blood draw, averaging about 120 mL, came from each donor. Sequencing input: central memory CD4+ T cells from blood. The chain combines TRBV4-1 with TRBJ1-2, with D unclear. The clonotype originates from a man aged 25 to 45 in good health. CDR3 sequence (DNA): TGCGCCAGCAGCCAAGGCTTCCTCGGCGGCTCCTATGGCTACACCTTC. The encoded protein is CASSQGFLGGSYGYTF.